The 27 T cell receptor beta chains in this list originate from one sample, sequenced in a study of beta chain features in type 1 diabetes. Reverse transcribing all isolated RNA meant expressed TCRB transcripts were sequenced. Libraries were prepared by immunoSEQ multiplex PCR; TCRdb keeps only in-frame clonotypes and omits some of them. The repertoire holds around 400,000 clones, with 10% to 15% as singletons. Sequencing used naive CD4+ T cells from blood. Source of these receptors: a man in his late teens or twenties in good health.

This sequence joins TRBV30 and TRBJ1-2; 7 nucleotides agree with TRBD1. Germline loops: CDR1 GTSNPN, CDR2 SVGIG (reference sequence). The length of the CDR3 is 11 residues. V shed 0 bases and J 13 bases; nucleotides not matched to a gene: 5. CDR3 coding DNA: TGTGCCTGGAGTGTCGGACAGGCTCGCACCTTC. Protein sequence: CAWSVGQARTF. Full variable domain (outside the CDR3, taken from reference TRBV30 and TRBJ1-2): SQTIHQWPATLVQPVGSPLSLECTVEGTSNPNLYWYRQAAGRGLQLLFYSVGIGQISSEVPQNLSASRPQDRQFILSSKKLLLSDSGFYLCAWSVGQARTFGSGTRLTVV.

Only a few counts were recorded for this clone. The rearrangement joins TRBV5-6 to TRBJ2-4, with 11 bases fitting TRBD2. Unmatched junction bases numbered 7, after V lost 5 bases and J lost 6 bases. Per germline, CDR1 SGHDT and CDR2 YYEEEE. This CDR3 region has 15 residues. The CDR3 loop reads CASSGLAGGSNIQYF. CDR3 in DNA: TGTGCCAGCAGTGGGTTAGCGGGGGGGTCAAACATTCAGTACTTC.

The gene calls are TRBV14 and TRBJ2-1; 8 nucleotides agree with TRBD2. V trimming: 0 bases; J trimming: 3 bases; junction bases outside the gene matches: 4. The CDR3 has 16 amino acids. The germline gives CDR1 SGHDN, CDR2 FVKESK. The CDR3 DNA reads TGTGCCAGCAGCCAAGATGGGGCGGGGGGCTACAATGAGCAGTTCTTC. It translates to CASSQDGAGGYNEQFF.

V is TRBV5-1 and J is TRBJ2-5, with 8 bases matching TRBD2. CDR3 length: 15 amino acids. CDR1 and CDR2 (germline): SGHRS, YFSETQ. V lost 4 bases, J lost 1 base, and 6 bases stayed unmatched. The CDR3: CASSLVAGSQETQYF. The CDR3 DNA sequence: TGCGCCAGCAGCCTCGTAGCGGGGTCCCAAGAGACCCAGTACTTC.

The chain is built from TRBV11-3 and TRBJ2-3; perhaps TRBD2 as D (5 bases). The CDR3 is 17 amino acids. Trimming left V 5 bases short and J 1 base short, with 19 bases between. Germline V gene lookup returns CDR1 SGHNT and CDR2 YENEEA. The CDR3 sequence is CASSPGVLGSRTDTQYF. The CDR3 DNA follows: TGTGCCAGCAGCCCCGGGGTGCTGGGCTCCCGCACAGATACGCAGTATTTT.

This clone has only a few counts. The chain links TRBV23-1 to TRBJ2-1; the match to TRBD1 covers 8 bases. TRBV23-1 falls under the ORF class, with uncertain function. The CDR3 runs 17 residues. The junction had 8 bases not matched to a gene; V was cut back by 4 bases and J by 0 bases. The CDR3 loop reads CASSPRSQGASYNEQFF. CDR3 coding DNA: TGCGCCAGCAGTCCGCGATCCCAGGGGGCCTCCTACAATGAGCAGTTCTTC.

The chain employs TRBV6-5 and TRBJ1-2; no reliable D call. CDR1 is MNHEY and CDR2 is SVGAGI in the germline V gene. The CDR3 loop spans 16 amino acids. Trimming took off 4 bases at V and 7 bases at J, with 22 bases between the two ends. The CDR3 protein is CASSFPPGRVLSGYTF. The DNA for the CDR3 is TGTGCCAGCAGTTTCCCTCCGGGGAGAGTTTTATCTGGCTACACCTTC.

In this sample, this clone turned up a few times. The rearrangement joins TRBV28 to TRBJ1-2, with 7 bases matching TRBD1. Trimming removed 5 bases from V and 7 bases from J; junction bases left unmatched: 19. Germline V lookup: CDR1 MDHEN, CDR2 SYDVKM. CDR3 length equals 17 residues. The CDR3 here is CASSLTGETGDLSGYTF. For the CDR3, the DNA is TGTGCCAGCAGTCTAACGGGTGAAACAGGGGATCTATCTGGCTACACCTTC.

This clone was counted between two and nine times. The chain joins TRBV4-3 to TRBJ2-3; D may be TRBD1 (5 bases). Trimming cost V 0 bases and J 5 bases, with 15 bases left between them. This CDR3 spans 16 amino acids. CDR1 is LGHNA, CDR2 YSLEER, per germline. This CDR3 is CASSQEGRSGVDTQYF. The CDR3 region has the DNA TGCGCCAGCAGCCAAGAGGGGCGGAGTGGAGTAGATACGCAGTATTTT.

The table lists this clone with a few counts. The CDR3 region is CASSQDPGWGEAFF. The CDR3 nucleotides are TGCGCCAGCAGCCAAGACCCGGGATGGGGTGAGGCTTTCTTT. The chain links TRBV4-3 to TRBJ1-1; D remains ambiguous. This CDR3 has 14 residues. The germline gives CDR1 LGHNA, CDR2 YSLEER. The V and J ends lost 0 bases and 11 bases respectively, with 16 bases between them.

This clone showed up just a few times. V and J are TRBV28 and TRBJ2-5, with D tentatively TRBD1 (5 bases). Germline V gene sequence: CDR1 MDHEN, CDR2 SYDVKM. Trimming stripped 2 bases from V and 5 bases from J, with 15 bases between. CDR3 size: 15 residues. CDR3 loop: CASSLGQGTSETQYF. The CDR3 coding sequence is TGTGCCAGCAGTTTAGGGCAGGGAACTTCGGAGACCCAGTACTTC.

The rearrangement joins TRBV7-3 to TRBJ2-3, with TRBD1 matching over 8 bases. This CDR3 region has 15 residues. Per the germline V gene, CDR1 is SGHTA and CDR2 is FQGTGA. Germline trimming cut 4 bases from V and 3 bases from J; bases unmatched to any gene: 6. CDR3 amino acids: CASSSQGAWTDTQYF. CDR3 bases: TGTGCCAGCAGCTCCCAGGGGGCTTGGACAGATACGCAGTATTTT.

This clone was seen more than once but under ten times. This chain joins TRBV11-2 and TRBJ2-2, with 9 bases identical to TRBD1. V dropped 6 bases and J dropped 3; count of bases not matched to a gene: 8. Per the germline V gene, CDR1 is SGHAT and CDR2 is FQNNGV. This CDR3 has 16 residues. For the CDR3, the DNA is TGTGCCAGCAGGCTGGGGACAGGGAGGTACACCGGGGAGCTGTTTTTT. Its translation is CASRLGTGRYTGELFF.

This chain links TRBV7-2 with TRBJ2-7, with TRBD1 identical over 8 bases. With 3 bases clipped from V and 4 bases from J, the junction kept 5 bases outside the gene matches. The CDR3 sequence is 14 residues long. Germline CDR1 reads SGHTA; CDR2 reads FQGNSA. This CDR3 is CASSFGQGGYEQYF. The DNA of the CDR3 is TGTGCCAGCAGCTTTGGACAGGGAGGATACGAGCAGTACTTC.

This clone has just a few counts. This chain joins TRBV29-1 and TRBJ2-7, with 9 bases lining up with TRBD1. The length of the CDR3 is 14 residues. V was pared by 4 bases and J by 5 bases, with 9 bases of the junction left unmatched. CDR1 SQVTM and CDR2 ANQGSEA come from the germline V gene. The CDR3 loop is CSVATGTGPNEQYF. DNA of the CDR3: TGCAGCGTTGCAACCGGGACAGGGCCCAACGAGCAGTACTTC.

V and J are TRBV6-5 and TRBJ2-3; tentative D call: TRBD2 (6 bases). The CDR3 is 13 amino acids. CDR1 is MNHEY and CDR2 is SVGAGI in the germline V gene. CDR3 in amino acids: CAVSGRSTDTQYF. The DNA of the CDR3 is TGTGCAGTAAGCGGGCGGAGCACAGATACGCAGTATTTT.

This clone was seen a few times. The gene calls are TRBV30 and TRBJ1-1; D ambiguous. Looked up from germline, CDR1 is GTSNPN and CDR2 is SVGIG (reference sequence). The CDR3 is made up of 13 amino acids. V lost 5 bases and J lost 1, with 11 bases in between. The CDR3 reads CAWRGEWNTEAFF. As DNA, the CDR3 is TGTGCCTGGCGTGGGGAGTGGAACACTGAAGCTTTCTTT.

This chain joins TRBV28 and TRBJ2-5, with 7 bases matching TRBD2. CDR1 is MDHEN and CDR2 is SYDVKM in the germline V gene. The CDR3 length is 17 residues. V gave up 10 bases and J gave up 0 bases; unmatched junction bases: 17. DNA for the CDR3: TGTGCCATCAAAGGCTCGTCGGGGCGGGAGTACCAAGAGACCCAGTACTTC. It is translated as CAIKGSSGREYQETQYF. Full variable domain (outside the CDR3, taken from reference TRBV28 and TRBJ2-5): DVKVTQSSRYLVKRTGEKVFLECVQDMDHENMFWYRQDPGLGLRLIYFSYDVKMKEKGDIPEGYSVSREKKERFSLILESASTNQTSMYLCAIKGSSGREYQETQYFGPGTRLLVL.

This clone was seen a handful of times. This sequence joins TRBV7-3 and TRBJ2-7, with 8 bases lining up with TRBD2. The CDR3 length is 14 residues. Per germline, CDR1 SGHTA and CDR2 FQGTGA. J was trimmed by 3 bases and V by 5 bases; bases with no gene match: 6. The CDR3 coding sequence is TGTGCCAGCAGCCCGCACGGGGGGGACTACGAGCAGTACTTC. It is translated as CASSPHGGDYEQYF. Using reference TRBV7-3 and TRBJ2-7 for the parts outside the CDR3, the full variable domain is GAGVSQTPSNKVTEKGKYVELRCDPISGHTALYWYRQSLGQGPEFLIYFQGTGAADDSGLPNDRFFAVRPEGSVSTLKIQRTERGDSAVYLCASSPHGGDYEQYFGPGTRLTVT.

This clone appeared a few times. The CDR3 DNA sequence: TGTGCCAGCAGGGGGAGAGCCGGGACTAGCGCTCACGAGCAGTACTTC. Protein: CASRGRAGTSAHEQYF. This chain uses TRBV6-6 with TRBJ2-7; 10 positions match TRBD2. Germline V gives CDR1 MNHNY, CDR2 SVGAGI (reference sequence). V lost 6 bases, J lost 5 bases, and 13 bases stayed unmatched. This CDR3 comprises 16 residues.

The chain couples TRBV7-9 to TRBJ2-1; 12 positions match TRBD2. This CDR3 is 16 amino acids long. Trimming removed 5 bases from V and 7 bases from J; junction bases left unmatched: 9. In germline, CDR1 is SEHNR, CDR2 FQNEAQ (reference sequence). CDR3 bases: TGTGCCAGCAGCCCAAGGGGGACTAGCGGGTGGAATGAGCAGTTCTTC. This encodes CASSPRGTSGWNEQFF.

The chain combines TRBV7-9 with TRBJ2-1; D gene ambiguous. Between the trimmed V and J ends, which lost 4 bases and 3 bases, there was a span of 10 bases. The CDR3 consists of 14 residues. Germline CDR1 and CDR2: SEHNR and FQNEAQ (reference sequence). CDR3 loop: CASSSRLLYNEQFF. CDR3 bases: TGTGCCAGCAGCTCCCGTTTACTCTACAATGAGCAGTTCTTC. Full variable domain (rest looked up from reference TRBV7-9 and TRBJ2-1): DTGVSQNPRHKITKRGQNVTFRCDPISEHNRLYWYRQTLGQGPEFLTYFQNEAQLEKSRLLSDRFSAERPKGSFSTLEIQRTEQGDSAMYLCASSSRLLYNEQFFGPGTRLTVL.

The J gene is TRBJ2-5, the V gene TRBV19; tentatively, D is TRBD2 (5 bases). The CDR3 loop spans 12 amino acids. Germline assignment: CDR1 LNHDA and CDR2 SQIVND (reference sequence). The germline V and J ends were trimmed by 4 bases and 5 bases, with 8 bases remaining between them. CDR3 loop: CASSTGSETQYF. In DNA, the CDR3 is TGTGCCAGTAGTACGGGATCGGAGACCCAGTACTTC.

The chain has TRBV7-6 and TRBJ2-3; 13 bases map to TRBD2. V lost 5 bases and J lost 4; bases outside the gene matches: 12. CDR3 length: 18 residues. Per the germline V gene, CDR1 is SGHVS and CDR2 is FNYEAQ. The CDR3 DNA follows: TGTGCCAGCAGCCCAACTAGCGGGAGGGCGACTTCCCCAGATACGCAGTATTTT. Translating it yields CASSPTSGRATSPDTQYF. Full variable domain (remainder filled in from reference TRBV7-6 and TRBJ2-3): GAGVSQSPRYKVTKRGQDVALRCDPISGHVSLYWYRQALGQGPEFLTYFNYEAQQDKSGLPNDRFSAERPEGSISTLTIQRTEQRDSAMYRCASSPTSGRATSPDTQYFGPGTRLTVL.

This clone was recorded a few times. DNA for the CDR3: TGTGCCAGCAGCTTAGGGCAGGGGGCTTTCTTT. This sequence encodes CASSLGQGAFF. The J gene is TRBJ1-1, the V gene TRBV11-2; perhaps TRBD1 as D (6 bases). The germline V gene has CDR1 SGHAT and CDR2 FQNNGV. V was shortened by 1 base and J by 11 bases, with 8 bases between the two germline ends. The CDR3 is 11 residues long.

This clone was found many times. The chain employs TRBV4-3 and TRBJ2-7, with 11 nucleotides matching TRBD1. This CDR3 region has 15 residues. CDR1 LGHNA and CDR2 YSLEER come from the germline V gene. Losses at the gene ends were 4 bases for V and 3 bases for J; bases not matched to a gene: 5. The CDR3 loop reads CASSLSGTGGYEQYF. CDR3 coding DNA: TGCGCCAGCAGCCTATCCGGGACAGGGGGCTACGAGCAGTACTTC.

The chain employs TRBV5-4 and TRBJ2-4, with D possibly TRBD2 on 7 matching bases. The V gene lost 4 bases and the J gene lost 0 bases, with 14 bases spanning the gap. CDR3 length: 16 residues. Germline values: CDR1 SGHNT, CDR2 YYREEE (reference sequence). The DNA of the CDR3 is TGTGCCAGCAGCCTTAGGGGGGGACTAGCCAAAAACATTCAGTACTTC. It yields the protein CASSLRGGLAKNIQYF.